A selection of T cell receptor beta chains follows, all from one sample in a study of technical replicates of blood from a handful of donors. Sequencing used immunoSEQ multiplex PCR; TCRdb keeps in-frame clones, though not all of them. The repertoire holds roughly 72,000 clones, with 85% to 95% as singletons. The sequenced material came from T cells isolated from PBMCs. The receptors originated from a human donor in good health. Each CDR3 is given with its conserved first and last residue. Each record gives: J gene, D gene, clone size, V gene, CDR3 DNA, CDR3 protein. D genes are given only for firm matches. Rows may omit the clone size; those that give it use once, few, many or a size class.

J gene: TRBJ1-2
D gene: .
clone size: .
V gene: TRBV5-4
CDR3 DNA: TGTGCCAGCAGGGAGACTTCAGGGGAGGGCTACACCTTC
CDR3 protein: CASRETSGEGYTF

J gene: TRBJ2-2
D gene: TRBD2
clone size: .
V gene: TRBV5-1
CDR3 DNA: TGCGCCAGTCCTAGCGGGAACACCGGGGAGCTGTTTTTT
CDR3 protein: CASPSGNTGELFF

J gene: TRBJ1-5
D gene: TRBD1
clone size: .
V gene: TRBV7-2
CDR3 DNA: TGTGCCAGCAGCGCTACGACAGGGGGCGGACTTTATAGCAATCAGCCCCAGCATTTT
CDR3 protein: CASSATTGGGLYSNQPQHF

J gene: TRBJ2-6
D gene: TRBD1
clone size: .
V gene: TRBV19
CDR3 DNA: TGTGCCAGTAGTAAGGGGACAGTCCCCTCTGGGGCCAACGTCCTGACTTTC
CDR3 protein: CASSKGTVPSGANVLTF

J gene: TRBJ1-2
D gene: .
clone size: .
V gene: TRBV28
CDR3 DNA: TGTGCCAGCAGTTTAAGTTCTAGGGGGGGATATGGCTACACCTTC
CDR3 protein: CASSLSSRGGYGYTF

J gene: TRBJ2-1
D gene: TRBD2
clone size: .
V gene: TRBV6-5
CDR3 DNA: TGTGCCAGCAGTACCGGACTAGCCTCCAATGAGCAGTTCTTC
CDR3 protein: CASSTGLASNEQFF

J gene: TRBJ2-2
D gene: TRBD2
clone size: once
V gene: TRBV30
CDR3 DNA: TGTGCCCTAAAGACTAGCGGGAGTTATGGAACCGGGGAGCTGTTTTTT
CDR3 protein: CALKTSGSYGTGELFF

J gene: TRBJ1-3
D gene: .
clone size: .
V gene: TRBV6-5
CDR3 DNA: TGTGCCAGCAGTCCACTCACTGGAAACACCATATATTTT
CDR3 protein: CASSPLTGNTIYF

J gene: TRBJ2-7
D gene: TRBD2
clone size: .
V gene: TRBV30
CDR3 DNA: TGTGCCTGGAGTCTACTAGCGGGAGGAATCTACGAGCAGTACTTC
CDR3 protein: CAWSLLAGGIYEQYF

J gene: TRBJ1-5
D gene: .
clone size: .
V gene: TRBV7-6
CDR3 DNA: TGTGCCAGCAGCTTAGTTCAGGGAAATAGCAATCAGCCCCAGCATTTT
CDR3 protein: CASSLVQGNSNQPQHF

J gene: TRBJ1-5
D gene: .
clone size: .
V gene: TRBV7-2
CDR3 DNA: TGTGCCAGCAGCTCCCTGAATCAGCCCCAGCATTTT
CDR3 protein: CASSSLNQPQHF

J gene: TRBJ2-7
D gene: .
clone size: .
V gene: TRBV30
CDR3 DNA: TGTGCCTGGAGTAAACATACTACCAACGAGCAGTACTTC
CDR3 protein: CAWSKHTTNEQYF

J gene: TRBJ2-7
D gene: .
clone size: .
V gene: TRBV15
CDR3 DNA: TGTGCCACCAGCAGAGGACACAGCTACGAGCAGTACTTC
CDR3 protein: CATSRGHSYEQYF

J gene: TRBJ1-3
D gene: .
clone size: .
V gene: TRBV10-3
CDR3 DNA: TGTGCCATCAAGAGCTCTGGAAACACCATATATTTT
CDR3 protein: CAIKSSGNTIYF

J gene: TRBJ1-3
D gene: .
clone size: .
V gene: TRBV30
CDR3 DNA: TGTGCCTGGAGTGAAGGGGCTGGAAACACCATATATTTT
CDR3 protein: CAWSEGAGNTIYF

J gene: TRBJ1-4
D gene: TRBD1
clone size: .
V gene: TRBV29-1
CDR3 DNA: TGCAGCGTTGGTTCCCCGGGACAGGGTGATGAAAAACTGTTTTTT
CDR3 protein: CSVGSPGQGDEKLFF

J gene: TRBJ1-2
D gene: .
clone size: .
V gene: TRBV7-2
CDR3 DNA: TGTGCCAGCAGCTTAGTGACGTCTGGCAGGGTAAATGGCTACACCTTC
CDR3 protein: CASSLVTSGRVNGYTF

J gene: TRBJ2-1
D gene: TRBD2
clone size: .
V gene: TRBV4-2
CDR3 DNA: TGTGCCAGCAGCCAAGCAACTAGCGGGAGGTTAGGCAATGAGCAGTTCTTC
CDR3 protein: CASSQATSGRLGNEQFF

J gene: TRBJ2-6
D gene: .
clone size: .
V gene: TRBV6-5
CDR3 DNA: TGTGCCAGCAGCTCACTCCGCTCTGGGGCCAACGTCCTGACTTTC
CDR3 protein: CASSSLRSGANVLTF

J gene: TRBJ1-2
D gene: .
clone size: .
V gene: TRBV5-6
CDR3 DNA: TGTGCCAGCAGCCTCGGACAGTTTTCTAACTATGGCTACACCTTC
CDR3 protein: CASSLGQFSNYGYTF

J gene: TRBJ2-3
D gene: TRBD2
clone size: .
V gene: TRBV30
CDR3 DNA: TGTGCCTGGACGCCGGGACTAGGTGTTGGAGATACGCAGTATTTT
CDR3 protein: CAWTPGLGVGDTQYF

J gene: TRBJ2-1
D gene: TRBD2
clone size: once
V gene: TRBV30
CDR3 DNA: TGTGCCTGGAGGACAGCGGGAGGGCCTCGGGAGTTCTTC
CDR3 protein: CAWRTAGGPREFF

J gene: TRBJ2-7
D gene: .
clone size: .
V gene: TRBV20-1
CDR3 DNA: TGCAGCGCGGACAGCGCCTACGAGCAGTACTTC
CDR3 protein: CSADSAYEQYF

J gene: TRBJ2-1
D gene: .
clone size: .
V gene: TRBV10-3
CDR3 DNA: TGTGCCATCAGTGGCCGGGACAGGGGTGGGACTAGCGGTTACAATGAGCAGTTCTTC
CDR3 protein: CAISGRDRGGTSGYNEQFF

J gene: TRBJ2-7
D gene: TRBD2
clone size: .
V gene: TRBV15
CDR3 DNA: TGTGCCACCAGCAAAGGGGTACTAGCGGGAACCTACGAGCAGTACTTC
CDR3 protein: CATSKGVLAGTYEQYF

J gene: TRBJ1-5
D gene: TRBD1
clone size: .
V gene: TRBV2
CDR3 DNA: TGTGCCAGAGGGACAGCCATCAATCAGCCCCAGCATTTT
CDR3 protein: CARGTAINQPQHF

J gene: TRBJ2-7
D gene: .
clone size: .
V gene: TRBV30
CDR3 DNA: TGTGCCTGGAGTCCCCGTCCCTACGAGCAGTACTTC
CDR3 protein: CAWSPRPYEQYF

J gene: TRBJ2-3
D gene: TRBD2
clone size: .
V gene: TRBV7-9
CDR3 DNA: TGTGCCAGCAGCTACGGACTAGCGGGGGGCACAGATACGCAGTATTTT
CDR3 protein: CASSYGLAGGTDTQYF

J gene: TRBJ1-5
D gene: .
clone size: .
V gene: TRBV11-2
CDR3 DNA: TGTGCCAGCAGCTTTACGCAGGATTATAATCAGCCCCAGCATTTT
CDR3 protein: CASSFTQDYNQPQHF